Detailed here is one T cell receptor (beta chain). Its antigen is undetermined. This specimen comes from a study of Ad26.COV2.S vaccination and SARS-CoV-2 variants. Background on the study: It was the COV1001 Ad26.COV2.S trial arm that included the donor. Ad26.COV2.S, an intramuscular injection, was given once or twice 56 days apart.

With 5 bases removed from V and 2 bases from J, the gap between germline ends came to 12 bases. This CDR3 region has 14 residues. Germline-derived CDR1 and CDR2 are MDHEN and SYDVKM. The treatment was: over 15 received Ad26.COV2.S at low or high dose, single or two shots; roughly five received placebo; per-sample allocation not given. It was on day 63 after the first vaccine or placebo injection that samples were taken. Sequenced by immunoSEQ multiplex PCR; TCRdb stores in-frame clones only, minus some. The sample shows about 350,000 clones, less than 90% of them seen only once. Overall study results and limits: Participants in the vaccine arm had higher spike-specific TCR breadth; placebo recipients had lower. The TCR-based breadth and depth measures might underestimate overall T cell responses.

Sequencing used peripheral blood, obtained in a trial of Ad26.COV2.S vaccine versus placebo. The V and J genes are TRBV28 and TRBJ2-5; weak D call: TRBD2 (6 bases). The TCR originated in a person between 18 and 60 years old who received the Ad26.COV2.S COVID-19 vaccine or a placebo. The CDR3 coding sequence is TGTGCCAGCAGTCCCGGTGGGGGGCAAGAGACCCAGTACTTC. This codes for CASSPGGGQETQYF.